The T cell receptor beta chain under discussion was sequenced for a study of T cells in Graves' hyperthyroidism and ophthalmopathy. Study-level results: Most expanded thyroid clonotypes above 0.001 recurred in blood. Ophthalmopathy was distinguished from stable hyperthyroidism by 13 V-J signatures. Model-based prediction identified ophthalmopathy a median about 6.8 months prior to its onset.

The CDR3 has 14 residues. Germline CDR1 and CDR2: SNHLY and FYNNEI. The V end was cut by 6 bases, the J end by 0 bases, with 11 bases between. Details on this clonotype: As yet, its antigen is unknown. A read error is likely, as this CDR3 ends without the conserved phenylalanine or tryptophan.

Exclusion of a patient resulted from uncontrolled infection, other autoimmune disease, pregnancy or lactation. TCR beta CDR3 regions were amplified from RNA. RT-PCR in the first round (using the HTBI primer set) targeted the TCR CDR3. TCRdb reprocessed the multiplex PCR reads via MiXCR and lists one record per CDR3 protein. The table has approximately 500,000 distinct CDR3 sequences, about 45% seen once. The V gene is TRBV2, the J gene TRBJ1-2; no clear D gene. The receptor was isolated from a woman aged 18-35 years with Graves' hyperthyroidism. The sequencing input was peripheral blood or thyroid tissue (not recorded which). The CDR3 is CASSLAHPNYGYTL. In DNA, the CDR3 is TGTGCCAGCAGCTTAGCGCATCCTAACTATGGCTACACCCTC.